The 14 T cell receptor beta chains reported below all come from one sample, sequenced in a study of graft-versus-host responses after intestinal transplantation (TCRdb year 2021). No antigens are known for them. The library was prepared using the immunoSEQ multiplex PCR assay. TCRdb retrieved this table from immuneACCESS and kept in-frame rearrangements only. Not all clones are present; in checked studies, unresolved V genes account for under half, and no reason is known for the remainder. The sample table lists 77,000 or so clones, approximately 94% of them with a count of one. 0.53% of the sample is taken by the ten largest. The time point label, read with the paper, signifies: cells obtained before transplantation from donor or recipient. The sequencing here drew on unstimulated CD8+ T cells sorted from spleen or lymph node cells, taken before intestinal transplant. These receptors all stem from a human donor who received an intestinal transplant.

The chain links TRBV29-1 to TRBJ1-2, with D possibly matching TRBD1 (6 bases). The V and J ends lost 6 bases and 3 bases respectively, with 20 bases between them. The CDR3 consists of 15 residues. CDR1 and CDR2 (germline): SQVTM, ANQGSEA. The CDR3 reads CSVDTISRGYYGYTF. The CDR3 nucleotides read TGCAGCGTCGACACAATAAGCAGGGGCTACTATGGCTACACCTTC. Drawing the rest from reference TRBV29-1 and TRBJ1-2, the complete variable domain is SAVISQKPSRDICQRGTSLTIQCQVDSQVTMMFWYRQQPGQSLTLIATANQGSEATYESGFVIDKFPISRPNLTFSTLTVSNMSPEDSSIYLCSVDTISRGYYGYTFGSGTRLTVV.

This chain joins TRBV6-1 and TRBJ2-3; unclear D gene. V was cut by 5 bases and J by 0 bases, with 12 bases left in between. Germline CDR1 MNHNS, CDR2 SASEGT. CDR3 length equals 15 residues. The CDR3 region has the DNA TGTGCCAGCAGTTCGGTTCCCGGGAGCACAGATACGCAGTATTTT. As protein: CASSSVPGSTDTQYF.

This clone has just one count. The CDR3 loop reads CASSYGTELVETQYF. In DNA, the CDR3 is TGTGCCAGCAGTTACGGGACAGAGTTAGTAGAGACCCAGTACTTC. The rearrangement links TRBV6-5 to TRBJ2-5; 7 bases map to TRBD1. This CDR3 is built from 15 residues. Germline V gene lookup returns CDR1 MNHEY and CDR2 SVGAGI. With 2 bases clipped from V and 4 bases from J, the junction kept 7 bases outside the gene matches.

Worth noting for this clone: This specimen includes other DNA sequences encoding the same CDR3. The chain is built from TRBV5-1 and TRBJ2-3, with D perhaps matching TRBD2 (6 bases). The CDR3 sequence is 15 residues long. Germline-derived CDR1 and CDR2 are SGHRS and YFSETQ. V was shortened by 0 bases and J by 2 bases, with 10 bases between the two germline ends. The CDR3 coding sequence is TGCGCCAGCAGCTTGGGGGGGACTGCCACAGATACGCAGTATTTT. This encodes CASSLGGTATDTQYF. Together with reference TRBV5-1 and TRBJ2-3, the CDR3 gives the full variable domain: KAGVTQTPRYLIKTRGQQVTLSCSPISGHRSVSWYQQTPGQGLQFLFEYFSETQRNKGNFPGRFSGRQFSNSRSEMNVSTLELGDSALYLCASSLGGTATDTQYFGPGTRLTVL.

This clone is a singleton in its sample. The chain has TRBV27 and TRBJ2-1; no firm D call. The CDR3 totals 13 residues. V was trimmed by 2 bases and J by 5 bases, leaving 7 bases between them. Germline loops: CDR1 MNHEY, CDR2 SMNVEV (reference sequence). This CDR3 reads CASSLVAHNEQFF. CDR3 nucleotides: TGTGCCAGCAGTTTAGTGGCCCACAATGAGCAGTTCTTC.

CDR3 DNA: TGCGCCAGCAGCTTGGGGTGGGTTCCCGATAAAGCTTTCTTT. Its protein product is CASSLGWVPDKAFF. V usage is TRBV5-1 and J usage is TRBJ1-1; D is ambiguous. From germline, CDR1 is SGHRS and CDR2 YFSETQ. This CDR3 contains 14 residues. V was pared by 0 bases and J by 9 bases, with 15 bases between.

The chain joins TRBV5-6 to TRBJ2-7, with TRBD2 matching over 12 bases. Trimming at V came to 3 bases and at J to 2 bases, leaving 3 bases not matched to a gene. The germline V gene encodes CDR1 SGHDT and CDR2 YYEEEE. The CDR3 has 15 residues. The chain's CDR3 is CASSSGLAGTYEQYF. In DNA form, the CDR3 reads TGTGCCAGCAGCTCGGGACTAGCGGGTACCTACGAGCAGTACTTC.

The chain is built from TRBV7-9 and TRBJ2-1; D ambiguous. The CDR3 is made up of 11 amino acids. The germline V gene has CDR1 SEHNR and CDR2 FQNEAQ (reference sequence). Trimming removed 6 bases from V and 8 bases from J, with 8 bases in between. The CDR3 DNA reads TGTGCCAGCAGTCTAGGAGATGAGCAGTTCTTC. Amino acid sequence: CASSLGDEQFF. Based on the CDR3 plus reference TRBV7-9 and TRBJ2-1, the full variable domain is DTGVSQNPRHKITKRGQNVTFRCDPISEHNRLYWYRQTLGQGPEFLTYFQNEAQLEKSRLLSDRFSAERPKGSFSTLEIQRTEQGDSAMYLCASSLGDEQFFGPGTRLTVL.

The count of this clone is one. The V gene is TRBV9, the J gene TRBJ1-2, with 8 bases identical to TRBD1. The germline V gene has CDR1 SGDLS and CDR2 YYNGEE. This CDR3 has 13 amino acids. V was pared by 3 bases and J by 8 bases, with 6 bases of the junction left unmatched. CDR3 bases: TGTGCCAGCAGCGGAAACAGGGGGGGCGGCTACACCTTC. Residues: CASSGNRGGGYTF. The full variable domain, with the rest looked up from reference TRBV9 and TRBJ1-2, is DSGVTQTPKHLITATGQRVTLRCSPRSGDLSVYWYQQSLDQGLQFLIQYYNGEERAKGNILERFSAQQFPDLHSELNLSSLELGDSALYFCASSGNRGGGYTFGSGTRLTVV.

In DNA form, the CDR3 reads TGTGCCAGCAGCTTGGGGGGCTCACCCCTCCACTTT. It specifies CASSLGGSPLHF. The V and J genes are TRBV7-8 and TRBJ1-6; weak D call: TRBD1 (6 bases). The CDR3 has 12 amino acids. The V and J ends lost 3 bases and 10 bases respectively, with 7 bases between them. Germline V gene sequence: CDR1 SGHVS, CDR2 FQNEAQ. The full variable domain, in which reference TRBV7-8 and TRBJ1-6 provide the parts outside the CDR3, is GAGVSQSPRYKVAKRGQDVALRCDPISGHVSLFWYQQALGQGPEFLTYFQNEAQLDKSGLPSDRFFAERPEGSVSTLKIQRTQQEDSAVYLCASSLGGSPLHFGNGTRLTVT.

The chain combines TRBV15 with TRBJ2-5, with D unclear. The CDR3 runs 13 residues. Trimming shortened V by 5 bases and J by 2 bases, and 9 bases separated the two germline ends. CDR1 and CDR2 from the germline V gene are LNHNV and YYDKDF (reference sequence). CDR3 coding DNA: TGTGCCACCAGCCCCCCGGCTCAAGAGACCCAGTACTTC. This sequence encodes CATSPPAQETQYF. The full variable domain, rest sourced from reference TRBV15 and TRBJ2-5, is DAMVIQNPRYQVTQFGKPVTLSCSQTLNHNVMYWYQQKSSQAPKLLFHYYDKDFNNEADTPDNFQSRRPNTSFCFLDIRSPGLGDTAMYLCATSPPAQETQYFGPGTRLLVL.

V usage is TRBV5-1 and J usage is TRBJ2-1; the D call may be TRBD1 or TRBD2 (5 bases each). CDR3 size: 12 residues. Trimming took off 1 base at V and 8 bases at J, with 7 bases between the two ends. Germline lookup yields CDR1 SGHRS and CDR2 YFSETQ. CDR3 in DNA: TGCGCCAGCAGCTTGTTGGGGGATGAGCAGTTCTTC. Its translation is CASSLLGDEQFF.

The V call is TRBV4-1, the J call TRBJ2-5; D remains ambiguous. V shed 2 bases and J shed 2 bases, with 18 bases lying between them. Germline V gene data show CDR1 as MGHRA and CDR2 as YSYEKL. CDR3 length equals 17 residues. The CDR3 protein is CASSQHPGVGQQETQYF. CDR3 coding DNA: TGCGCCAGCAGCCAACATCCCGGAGTGGGCCAGCAAGAGACCCAGTACTTC.

This chain links TRBV7-8 with TRBJ2-1; 8 bases map to TRBD2. CDR1 is SGHVS, CDR2 FQNEAQ, per germline. V shed 2 bases and J 4 bases; nucleotides not matched to a gene: 16. The CDR3 consists of 19 residues. The CDR3 bases are TGTGCCAGCAGCTTACCTAAGACTAGCGCGACAACTCTGTACAATGAGCAGTTCTTC. Its translation: CASSLPKTSATTLYNEQFF.